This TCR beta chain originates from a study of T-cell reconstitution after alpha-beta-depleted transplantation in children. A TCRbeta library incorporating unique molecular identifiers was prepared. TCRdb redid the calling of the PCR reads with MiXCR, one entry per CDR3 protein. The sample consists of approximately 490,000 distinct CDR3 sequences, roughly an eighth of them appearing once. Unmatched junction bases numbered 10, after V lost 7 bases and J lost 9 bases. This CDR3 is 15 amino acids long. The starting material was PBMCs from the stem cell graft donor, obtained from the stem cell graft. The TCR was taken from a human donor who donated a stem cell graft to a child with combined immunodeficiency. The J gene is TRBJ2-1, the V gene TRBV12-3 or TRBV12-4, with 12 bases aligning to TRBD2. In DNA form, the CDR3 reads TGTGCCAGCACGGAGACTAGCGGGAGTAGGAGTGAGCAGTTCTTC. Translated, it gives CASTETSGSRSEQFF.